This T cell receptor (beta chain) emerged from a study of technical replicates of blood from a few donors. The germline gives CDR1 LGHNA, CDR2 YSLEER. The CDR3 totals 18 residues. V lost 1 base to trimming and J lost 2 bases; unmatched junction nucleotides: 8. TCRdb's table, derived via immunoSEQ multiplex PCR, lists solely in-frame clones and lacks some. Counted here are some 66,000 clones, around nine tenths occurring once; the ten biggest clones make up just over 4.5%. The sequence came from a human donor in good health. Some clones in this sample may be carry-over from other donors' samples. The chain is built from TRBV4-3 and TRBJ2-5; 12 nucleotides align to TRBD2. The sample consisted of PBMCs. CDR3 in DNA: TGCGCCAGCAGCCAAGGCGGGGCTAGCGGGGGGGGACAAGAGACCCAGTACTTC. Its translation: CASSQGGASGGGQETQYF.